This record concerns one T cell receptor beta chain sequence. Its antigen remains unknown. Relative to the germline gene, one junction end is altered; a read error may explain this. TCR alpha and beta CDR3 regions were amplified from RNA using iRepertoire nested multiplex PCR. For one-step reverse transcription and amplification, about 90-450 ng of tissue mRNA or PBMC total RNA was used. Via MiXCR, TCRdb re-called the multiplex PCR reads, giving one row per CDR3 protein. The data contain some 100,000 distinct CDR3 sequences, 20% to 25% of them seen just once; the ten biggest clones take up around a third. The CDR3 contains 13 residues. Germline loops: CDR1 SQVTM, CDR2 ANQGSEA. This sample was included in a study of glioma-infiltrating T cells. General study results and limits: Tissue-blood divergence was below expectation in non-neoplastic patients, above in gliomas. Tissue and blood shared very few CDR3 sequences.

Sequencing was carried out using glioma tissue, nonneoplastic brain tissue, or PBMCs (not recorded which). This chain uses TRBV29-1 with TRBJ1-2, with TRBD1 matching 7 bases. The sequence came from a human donor with low-grade glioma or glioblastoma, undergoing nonglioma brain surgery, or in good health (not recorded which). DNA of the CDR3: TGCAGCGTTGTGACAGGGTTCAACTATGTCTACACCTTC. It codes for CSVVTGFNYVYTF.